The 28 T cell receptor beta chains given below trace back to one sample, sequenced in a study of Ad26.COV2.S vaccination and SARS-CoV-2 variants. Treatment defined: about 20 received Ad26.COV2.S at low or high dose, single or two shots; about 5 received placebo; per-sample allocation not given. Sampling took place 63 days after the first vaccine or placebo injection. The protocol was immunoSEQ multiplex PCR, while the TCRdb copy is restricted to in-frame clones and leaves out a portion. The sample holds fewer than 800,000 clones, about 90% seen once. Sequenced material: peripheral blood, taken in a trial of Ad26.COV2.S vaccine versus placebo. All receptors come from a person between 18 and 65 years old who received the Ad26.COV2.S COVID-19 vaccine or a placebo.

The chain employs TRBV4-2 and TRBJ1-6; tentative D call: TRBD1 (5 bases). Per the germline V gene, CDR1 is LGHNA and CDR2 is YNFKEQ. This CDR3 is built from 17 residues. Trimming removed 4 bases at V and 9 bases at J, with 22 bases between. CDR3 DNA sequence: TGTGCCAGCAGCCCAAGACGGGCGCAGGGAACGGTTTCACCCCTCCACTTT. Protein sequence: CASSPRRAQGTVSPLHF.

This chain connects TRBV14 to TRBJ1-4; D is possibly TRBD1 (6 bases). The germline V gene has CDR1 SGHDN and CDR2 FVKESK. Trimming shortened V by 5 bases and J by 10 bases, and 14 bases separated the two germline ends. The CDR3 covers 13 residues. In DNA, the CDR3 is TGTGCCAGCAGCAGGGGGGCTCGCGGAAAACTGTTTTTT. This gives the protein CASSRGARGKLFF.

This clone was observed a single time. The rearrangement uses TRBV7-9 and TRBJ1-2, with D unresolved. Germline CDR1 reads SEHNR; CDR2 reads FQNEAQ (reference sequence). This CDR3 comprises 17 residues. V dropped 6 bases and J dropped 0 bases, with 20 bases sitting between them. CDR3 sequence: CASSSYLQGPTNYGYTF. In nucleotides, the CDR3 is TGTGCCAGCAGTTCCTATCTACAAGGGCCCACTAACTATGGCTACACCTTC.

The chain has TRBV6-1 and TRBJ2-3, with 11 bases fitting TRBD2. The CDR3 is made up of 18 amino acids. V trimming: 2 bases; J trimming: 5 bases; junction bases outside the gene matches: 12. Germline CDR1 is MNHNS and CDR2 is SASEGT. The DNA of the CDR3 is TGTGCCAGCAGTGAAATCCTAGCGGGAGGCCACGCGGGAGATACGCAGTATTTT. This translates into CASSEILAGGHAGDTQYF.

The V call is TRBV7-2, the J call TRBJ1-3; 10 positions match TRBD1. The CDR3 is 15 amino acids. Germline CDR1 is SGHTA and CDR2 is FQGNSA. V shed 7 bases, J shed 2 bases, and the junction held 5 bases outside the gene matches. The CDR3 bases are TGTGCCAGCAAAGGACAGGGGGGAGCTGGAAACACCATATATTTT. Translation: CASKGQGGAGNTIYF.

The chain uses TRBV7-2 and TRBJ1-2, with D uncertain. V was trimmed by 0 bases and J by 8 bases, leaving 16 bases between them. This CDR3 comprises 15 residues. Germline V gene lookup returns CDR1 SGHTA and CDR2 FQGNSA. The CDR3 loop is CASSLAVWSPLGYTF. The CDR3 bases are TGTGCCAGCAGCTTAGCGGTTTGGTCTCCTCTGGGCTACACCTTC.

For this clone: Distinct nucleotide sequences in the sample also encode this CDR3. V is TRBV5-1 and J is TRBJ2-7; D is uncertain. The V gene lost 1 base and the J gene lost 3 bases, with 8 bases spanning the gap. CDR1 is SGHRS and CDR2 is YFSETQ in the germline V gene. This CDR3 contains 13 residues. CDR3 bases: TGCGCCAGCAGCTTGTGGACGGACTACGAGCAGTACTTC. Translation gives CASSLWTDYEQYF.

The chain links TRBV2 to TRBJ2-7; D gene unclear. Germline V CDR1 and CDR2: SNHLY, FYNNEI. This CDR3 contains 12 residues. Trimming stripped 3 bases from V and 3 bases from J, with 6 bases between. In DNA form, the CDR3 reads TGTGCCAGCAGTGATATGGGCTACGAGCAGTACTTC. It is translated as CASSDMGYEQYF.

This clone was recorded only once. The CDR3 region is CASSLVFSGNTIYF. The CDR3 DNA reads as TGTGCCAGCAGCTTGGTCTTCTCTGGAAACACCATATATTTT. V and J are TRBV5-6 and TRBJ1-3; D gene uncertain. Trimming removed 0 bases at V and 0 bases at J, with 4 bases between. The germline CDR1 and CDR2 sequences are SGHDT and YYEEEE. The CDR3 extends over 14 amino acids.

The chain links TRBV7-3 to TRBJ2-1; 9 positions match TRBD2. The CDR3 loop spans 15 amino acids. Germline loops: CDR1 SGHTA, CDR2 FQGTGA. Trimming removed 5 bases from V and 4 bases from J; junction bases left unmatched: 6. The CDR3, as DNA: TGTGCCAGCAGCCCCGGGACTAGCCTTTACAATGAGCAGTTCTTC. Its protein product is CASSPGTSLYNEQFF.

In this sample, this clone turned up a few times. V usage is TRBV3-1 (or the pseudogene TRBV3-2) and J usage is TRBJ1-1; D not resolved. Trimming took off 3 bases at V and 6 bases at J, with 11 bases between the two ends. From germline, CDR1 is LGHDT and CDR2 YNNKEL (reference sequence). This CDR3 is 13 amino acids long. CDR3 DNA sequence: TGTGCCAGCAGCCAGTCTGGAGCTCCTGAAGCTTTCTTT. This gives the protein CASSQSGAPEAFF.

About this clone itself: Other nucleotide sequences in the sample specify the same CDR3. The chain joins TRBV6-5 to TRBJ2-2; D is ambiguous. V was pared by 5 bases and J by 1 base, with 2 bases between. CDR3 size: 12 residues. The germline CDR1 and CDR2 sequences are MNHEY and SVGAGI. CDR3 bases: TGTGCCAGCAGTCTGAACACCGGGGAGCTGTTTTTT. Translating gives CASSLNTGELFF.

The genes are TRBV9 and TRBJ1-1; no firm D call. V was trimmed by 4 bases and J by 1 base, leaving 11 bases between them. The CDR3 length is 14 residues. Germline V lookup: CDR1 SGDLS, CDR2 YYNGEE. The CDR3 sequence is CASSLTNRNTEAFF. The CDR3 nucleotides are TGTGCCAGCAGCCTCACGAACCGGAACACTGAAGCTTTCTTT.

The J gene is TRBJ1-1, the V gene TRBV5-4; no reliable D call. The CDR3 contains 16 residues. Germline values: CDR1 SGHNT, CDR2 YYREEE (reference sequence). V was trimmed by 0 bases and J by 0 bases, leaving 12 bases between them. For the CDR3, the DNA is TGTGCCAGCAGCTTGGGGGTCAAGGTGATGAACACTGAAGCTTTCTTT. Protein sequence: CASSLGVKVMNTEAFF.

V gene TRBV27 combines with J gene TRBJ1-1, with 8 positions matching TRBD1. This CDR3 contains 15 residues. The V segment lost 3 bases and the J segment 1 base; nucleotides outside the gene matches: 4. Germline V lookup: CDR1 MNHEY, CDR2 SMNVEV (reference sequence). The CDR3 reads CASSLGTGTNTEAFF. CDR3 bases: TGTGCCAGCAGTTTGGGGACAGGAACGAACACTGAAGCTTTCTTT.

The chain uses TRBV20-1 and TRBJ2-5; D unclear. Germline CDR1 reads DFQATT; CDR2 reads SNEGSKA (reference sequence). V was shortened by 3 bases and J by 1 base, with 9 bases between the two germline ends. This CDR3 has 13 residues. The CDR3, as DNA: TGCAGTGCTAGTCCCACCCTCCAAGAGACCCAGTACTTC. Amino acids: CSASPTLQETQYF.

The chain is built from TRBV10-2 and TRBJ2-1; possibly TRBD2 for D (6 bases). This CDR3 has 14 residues. With 6 bases removed from V and 7 bases from J, the gap between germline ends came to 16 bases. Germline V gives CDR1 WSHSY, CDR2 SAAADI. In DNA, the CDR3 is TGCGCCAGCAGCGGGGCTGGACTATCGAATGAGCAGTTCTTC. It is translated as CASSGAGLSNEQFF.

The rearrangement links TRBV7-2 to TRBJ2-2; D unclear. CDR1 SGHTA and CDR2 FQGNSA come from the germline V gene. Trimming shortened V by 0 bases and J by 6 bases, and 5 bases separated the two germline ends. There are 13 residues in the CDR3. The CDR3 DNA sequence: TGTGCCAGCAGCTTAGCCGAAGCCGGGGAGCTGTTTTTT. Protein product: CASSLAEAGELFF.

The chain combines TRBV15 with TRBJ2-1; unclear D gene. This CDR3 spans 11 amino acids. The V gene lost 0 bases and the J gene lost 8 bases, with 2 bases spanning the gap. The germline V gene has CDR1 LNHNV and CDR2 YYDKDF (reference sequence). CDR3 nucleotide sequence: TGTGCCACCAGCAGAGATCATGAGCAGTTCTTC. Translation gives CATSRDHEQFF.

The V and J genes are TRBV5-1 and TRBJ1-4, with a weak D call TRBD1 (6 bases). This CDR3 has 15 amino acids. The germline V and J ends were trimmed by 3 bases and 4 bases, with 13 bases remaining between them. The germline V gene has CDR1 SGHRS and CDR2 YFSETQ. CDR3 region: CASSSQGKDNEKLFF. Here the CDR3 DNA reads TGCGCCAGCAGCTCTCAGGGGAAGGATAATGAAAAACTGTTTTTT.

The chain uses TRBV6-5 and TRBJ1-3; tentatively, D is TRBD1 (5 bases). Germline V gene sequence: CDR1 MNHEY, CDR2 SVGAGI. This CDR3 has 13 amino acids. V was shortened by 5 bases and J by 4 bases, with 9 bases between the two germline ends. The chain's CDR3 is CASSRDVGNTIYF. The CDR3 DNA reads as TGTGCCAGCAGTCGGGACGTGGGAAACACCATATATTTT.

This chain connects TRBV13 to TRBJ2-1; D perhaps matches TRBD1 (6 bases). V shed 5 bases and J shed 0 bases, with 14 bases lying between them. The V gene's germline CDR1 is PRHDT and CDR2 FYEKMQ (reference sequence). The CDR3 loop spans 16 amino acids. The CDR3 coding sequence is TGTGCCAGCAGCCCCGATCAGGGGAGCTCCTACAATGAGCAGTTCTTC. It is translated as CASSPDQGSSYNEQFF.

CDR3 protein: CASSLDRVAKNIQYF. CDR3 DNA: TGTGCCAGCTCCCTCGACAGGGTAGCCAAAAACATTCAGTACTTC. The chain has TRBV18 and TRBJ2-4, with 7 bases matching TRBD1. CDR1 and CDR2 from the germline V gene are KGHSH and LQKENI. This CDR3 region has 15 residues. J gave up 0 bases and V 6 bases, and 5 bases lay outside the gene matches.

This clone was counted a single time. The chain is built from TRBV7-2 and TRBJ2-3, with TRBD2 matching over 9 bases. Germline V CDR1 and CDR2: SGHTA, FQGNSA. The CDR3 runs to 16 residues. Losses at the gene ends were 3 bases for V and 3 bases for J; bases not matched to a gene: 7. The CDR3 DNA follows: TGTGCCAGCAGCTTTTACTTAGCGGGAGAAACAGATACGCAGTATTTT. It codes for CASSFYLAGETDTQYF.

The rearrangement links TRBV5-1 to TRBJ2-5; 7 nucleotides agree with TRBD2. In germline, CDR1 is SGHRS, CDR2 YFSETQ. After removal of 0 bases from V and 8 bases from J, the junction contained 13 bases not matched to a gene. The CDR3 runs to 16 residues. The CDR3 bases are TGCGCCAGCAGCTTGGGGGCCGGCGGGGGTAGTAGAACCCAGTACTTC. Translating gives CASSLGAGGGSRTQYF.

This clone was recorded only once. The chain links TRBV6-6 to TRBJ2-4, with 10 positions matching TRBD2. The V and J ends lost 5 bases and 3 bases, in that order; junction bases with no gene match: 7. CDR3 length: 16 amino acids. Germline CDR1 and CDR2: MNHNY and SVGAGI (reference sequence). As DNA, the CDR3 is TGTGCCAGCAGTCTAGGACTAGCGGCGCTCAAAAACATTCAGTACTTC. Translation: CASSLGLAALKNIQYF.

The chain carries TRBV7-8 and TRBJ2-5; 7 nucleotides align to TRBD2. The length of the CDR3 is 14 residues. Trimming removed 0 bases from V and 2 bases from J; junction bases left unmatched: 0. CDR1 and CDR2 from the germline V gene are SGHVS and FQNEAQ. CDR3 sequence (DNA): TGTGCCAGCAGCTTAGCGGGAGGGCAAGAGACCCAGTACTTC. Its translation: CASSLAGGQETQYF.

This clone was seen only once. The gene calls are TRBV15 and TRBJ1-2, with D possibly TRBD1 on 5 matching bases. The CDR3 length is 15 residues. In germline, CDR1 is LNHNV, CDR2 YYDKDF (reference sequence). V lost 6 bases and J 5 bases, leaving 19 bases between the germline ends. Written as DNA, the CDR3 is TGTGCCACCAGGATAACGTCGGGGACCCGATATGGCTACACCTTC. Protein product: CATRITSGTRYGYTF.